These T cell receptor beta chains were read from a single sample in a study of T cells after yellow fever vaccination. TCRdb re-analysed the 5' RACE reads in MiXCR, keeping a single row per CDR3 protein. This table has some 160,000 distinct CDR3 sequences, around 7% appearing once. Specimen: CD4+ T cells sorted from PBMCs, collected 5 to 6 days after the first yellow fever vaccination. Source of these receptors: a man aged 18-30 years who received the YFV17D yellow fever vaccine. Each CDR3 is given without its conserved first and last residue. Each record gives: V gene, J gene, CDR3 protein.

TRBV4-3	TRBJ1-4	ASSQDSAGGGEKLF
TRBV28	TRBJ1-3	ASTYSGNTIY
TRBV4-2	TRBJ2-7	ASSQAAHSGGAYEQY
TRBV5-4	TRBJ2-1	ASSAGGARTNEQF
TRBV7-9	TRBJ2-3	ASSRTRLKADTQY
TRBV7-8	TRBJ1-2	ASSLVGLGYGYT
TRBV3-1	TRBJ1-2	ASSPSPGQLGYGYT
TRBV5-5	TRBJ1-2	ASSPSTGYT
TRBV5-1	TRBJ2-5	ASSFTTGRQETQY
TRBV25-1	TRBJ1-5	ASSASTGVQPQH
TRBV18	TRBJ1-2	ASSPIDRGANYGYT
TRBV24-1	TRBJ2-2	ATSAPDTQGPGELF
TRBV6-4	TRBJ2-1	ASSEGGVATEQF
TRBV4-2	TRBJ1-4	ASSQDRGFRDEKLF
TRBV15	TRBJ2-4	ATSRDRAAERAKNIQY
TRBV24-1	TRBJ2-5	ATSDPRATETQY
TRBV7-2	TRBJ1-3	ASSLADTIY
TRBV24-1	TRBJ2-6	ATSDPGTGDGANVLT
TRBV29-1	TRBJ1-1	SVEGGWITSDTEAF
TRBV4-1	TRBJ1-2	ASSQPYRGWLGYT
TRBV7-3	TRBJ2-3	ASSSRRPDTQY
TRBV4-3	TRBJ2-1	ASSLNLVGGEQF
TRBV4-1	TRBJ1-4	ASSTQRNEKLF
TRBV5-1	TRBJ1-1	ASSSHGGTEAF
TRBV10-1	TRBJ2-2	ASSESKGRSGELF
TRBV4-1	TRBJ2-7	ASSQRAGAHEQY
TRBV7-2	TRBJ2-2	ASSSRRGALSGELF
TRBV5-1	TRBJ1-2	ASSLVGADYGYT
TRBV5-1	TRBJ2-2	ASSLAPAGELF
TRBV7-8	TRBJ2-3	ASSLAPTGSDTQY
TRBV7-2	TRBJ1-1	ASSLSSGNTEAF
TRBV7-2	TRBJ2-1	ASSLIVHGEQF
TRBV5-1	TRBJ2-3	ASSSTGGTQY
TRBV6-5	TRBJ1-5	ASSYSSRDRALRH
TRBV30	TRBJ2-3	AWSVSGGWDTQY
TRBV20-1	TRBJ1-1	SATTDMNTEAF
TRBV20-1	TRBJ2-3	SATSGTRPTDTQY
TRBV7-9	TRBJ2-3	ASSFGRDTQY
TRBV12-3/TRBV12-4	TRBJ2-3	ASSRLASRADTQY
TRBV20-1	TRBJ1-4	SARRGTTNEKLF
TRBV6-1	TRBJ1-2	ASKGVLDGYT